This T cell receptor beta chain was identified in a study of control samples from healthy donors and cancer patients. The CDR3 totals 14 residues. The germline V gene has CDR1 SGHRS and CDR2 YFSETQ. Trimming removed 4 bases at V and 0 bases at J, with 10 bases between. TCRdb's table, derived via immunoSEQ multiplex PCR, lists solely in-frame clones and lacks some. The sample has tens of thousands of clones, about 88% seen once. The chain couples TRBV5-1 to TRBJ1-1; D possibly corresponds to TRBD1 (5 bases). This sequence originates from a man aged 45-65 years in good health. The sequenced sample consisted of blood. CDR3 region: CASSLQEMNTEAFF. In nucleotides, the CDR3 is TGCGCCAGCAGCCTACAGGAAATGAACACTGAAGCTTTCTTT. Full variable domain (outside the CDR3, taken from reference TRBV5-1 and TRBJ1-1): KAGVTQTPRYLIKTRGQQVTLSCSPISGHRSVSWYQQTPGQGLQFLFEYFSETQRNKGNFPGRFSGRQFSNSRSEMNVSTLELGDSALYLCASSLQEMNTEAFFGQGTRLTVV.